A single sample is the source of the 12 T cell receptor beta chains below, sequenced in a study of T cells in Graves' hyperthyroidism and ophthalmopathy. Amplified TCR beta CDR3 regions came from RNA transcripts. The study used the HTBI primer set for a first-round RT-PCR of the TCR CDR3. MiXCR, applied by TCRdb to the multiplex PCR reads, yields one record per CDR3 protein. The profile shows hundreds of thousands of distinct CDR3 sequences, 24% of them singletons. Sequencing input: blood. The receptors originated from a woman aged 25 to 39 with Graves' ophthalmopathy.

There are many counts of this clonotype. Sequence at one end of the junction differs from germline and may be a read error. The gene calls are TRBV6-2 or TRBV6-3 and TRBJ1-1; a weak D match, TRBD1 (6 bases). Germline V gene data show CDR1 as MNHEY and CDR2 as SVGEGT. The CDR3 totals 17 residues. CDR3 bases: TGTGCCAGCAGCCAGGACAGCTTAACTTCCCCGAACACTGGAGCTTTCTTT. It is translated as CASSQDSLTSPNTGAFF.

On this clonotype: This may arise from a read error, as a much more abundant clone is one base away. The chain is built from TRBV6-1 and TRBJ2-5; 16 nucleotides align to TRBD2. The trim removed 8 bases at V and 5 bases at J, leaving 11 bases unmatched. The germline V gene encodes CDR1 MNHNS and CDR2 SASEGT. The CDR3 loop spans 17 amino acids. CDR3 loop: CASGRGTSGGAGETQYF. CDR3 nucleotides: TGTGCCAGCGGTCGCGGGACTAGCGGGGGGGCCGGGGAGACCCAGTACTTC.

This clonotype appeared many times. The rearrangement links TRBV5-1 to TRBJ1-3; a weak D match, TRBD1 (5 bases). V was cut by 0 bases and J by 1 base, with 14 bases left in between. The CDR3 runs 17 residues. From germline, CDR1 is SGHRS and CDR2 YFSETQ. CDR3 in amino acids: CASSLGDGIVSGNTIYF. CDR3 in DNA: TGCGCCAGCAGCTTGGGGGACGGCATCGTATCTGGAAACACCATATATTTT.

A note on this clonotype: A clone one base away is much larger, so this may be a read error. The chain links TRBV18 to TRBJ1-3; D uncertain. V shed 4 bases and J shed 3 bases, with 16 bases lying between them. The CDR3 runs to 16 residues. The germline V gene encodes CDR1 KGHSH and CDR2 LQKENI. DNA of the CDR3: TGTGCCAGCTCACAGCCCGGATGGGCTGATGGAAACACCATATATTTT. Its protein product is CASSQPGWADGNTIYF.

This clonotype was detected a few times. The V call is TRBV12-3 or TRBV12-4, the J call TRBJ2-7, with D perhaps given as TRBD1 or TRBD2 (6 bases each). Trimming pared 5 bases from V and 5 bases from J, leaving 16 bases between. The CDR3 loop spans 14 amino acids. The CDR3 DNA reads as TGTGCCAGCAGTATAGGGGGGCGGCTTGACGAGCAGTACTTC. It codes for CASSIGGRLDEQYF.

The chain links TRBV4-3 to TRBJ1-2; the D gene is possibly TRBD1 (6 bases). This CDR3 has 16 amino acids. The V gene lost 1 base and the J gene lost 5 bases, with 17 bases spanning the gap. CDR1 is LGHNA and CDR2 is YSLEER in the germline V gene. The CDR3, as DNA: TGCGCCAGCAGCCAAGCGATTTCAGGGGTAGGATATGGCTACACCTTC. Translation: CASSQAISGVGYGYTF.

CDR3 DNA: TGTGCCAGCAGTTACTCGGTCAGGACAAAGAACACTGAAGCTTTCTTT. Its translation is CASSYSVRTKNTEAFF. V is TRBV6-5 and J is TRBJ1-1; a weak D match, TRBD1 (5 bases). Trimming cost V 0 bases and J 1 base, with 12 bases left between them. Germline CDR1 MNHEY, CDR2 SVGAGI. The CDR3 runs 16 residues.

The rearrangement uses TRBV18 and TRBJ1-5; no clear D gene. Trimming removed 0 bases from V and 3 bases from J, with 9 bases in between. Germline V CDR1 and CDR2: KGHSH, LQKENI. This CDR3 comprises 15 residues. As DNA, the CDR3 is TGTGCCAGCTCACCACCGCCGGGGAACAATCAGCCCCAGCATTTT. Amino acid sequence: CASSPPPGNNQPQHF.

Ten or more counts support this clonotype. This rearrangement joins TRBV15 to TRBJ2-7; 10 bases agree with TRBD1. The CDR3 loop spans 15 amino acids. Germline CDR1 and CDR2: LNHNV and YYDKDF (reference sequence). The junction had 6 bases not matched to a gene; V was cut back by 6 bases and J by 1 base. Written as DNA, the CDR3 is TGTGCCACCAGTGCCGGGACAGGGGATTCCTACGAGCAGTACTTC. This codes for CATSAGTGDSYEQYF.

The V call is TRBV5-1, the J call TRBJ2-2, with no clear D. CDR3 size: 15 residues. Germline V gene lookup returns CDR1 SGHRS and CDR2 YFSETQ. V lost 5 bases and J 6 bases, leaving 17 bases between the germline ends. The CDR3 DNA reads TGCGCCAGCAGAGTAGGCTTCCCGACGCCCGGGGAGCTGTTTTTT. Its protein product is CASRVGFPTPGELFF.

The table lists this clonotype with many counts. The chain recombines TRBV20-1 with TRBJ1-1, with 8 bases aligning to TRBD1. CDR1 DFQATT and CDR2 SNEGSKA come from the germline V gene (reference sequence). V was clipped by 0 bases and J by 2 bases; unmatched bases: 5. There are 15 residues in the CDR3. CDR3 DNA sequence: TGCAGTGCTAGAGATCTTGGGACAGGAAACACTGAAGCTTTCTTT. As protein: CSARDLGTGNTEAFF.

The chain uses TRBV6-2 or TRBV6-3 and TRBJ2-5; tentative D call: TRBD2 (5 bases). The V end was cut by 1 base, the J end by 4 bases, with 10 bases between. CDR1 and CDR2 from the germline V gene are MNHEY and SVGEGT. The CDR3 totals 14 residues. As DNA, the CDR3 is TGTGCCAGCAGTTACTGGGGTAGCGTAGAGACCCAGTACTTC. Encoded protein: CASSYWGSVETQYF.